The 32 T cell receptor beta chains reported below all come from one sample, sequenced in a study of vaccination and CD4 T cells after COVID-19. Antigens for these TCRs are unknown. The sample's treatment: roughly 11-day PBMC culture with coronavirus spike peptide pools or control peptides (ViraFEST assay). Sequence data for DNA of cultured CD4+ T cells were generated by the Oncomine TCR Beta short-read assay. TCRdb redid the calling of the PCR reads with MiXCR, one entry per CDR3 protein. In the table there are 2,500 to 4,000 distinct CDR3 sequences, about 23% of which are singletons. The sample here was CD4+ T cells from blood, cultured in vitro, taken after SARS-CoV-2 vaccination. All receptors derive from a human donor who had recovered from COVID-19.

Only a few counts were recorded for this clonotype. The chain has TRBV6-5 and TRBJ2-1; possibly TRBD2 for D (5 bases). Trimming took off 2 bases at V and 4 bases at J, with 12 bases between the two ends. The V gene's germline CDR1 is MNHEY and CDR2 SVGAGI. This CDR3 comprises 15 residues. CDR3 nucleotides: TGTGCCAGCAGTTACAAGCGGCCAATGTACAATGAGCAGTTCTTC. It is translated as CASSYKRPMYNEQFF.

The chain employs TRBV7-6 and TRBJ2-7, with TRBD1 as a possible D gene (5 bases). The CDR3 has 12 residues. With 5 bases removed from V and 8 bases from J, the gap between germline ends came to 13 bases. The germline V gene has CDR1 SGHVS and CDR2 FNYEAQ. The CDR3 nucleotides are TGTGCCAGCAGCCCCTCAGGGAAACAGCAGTACTTC. It is translated as CASSPSGKQQYF.

This clonotype appeared a single time. The chain combines TRBV6-2 or TRBV6-3 with TRBJ1-2; D ambiguous. The V end lost 2 bases, the J end lost 6 bases, and 10 bases lay between the germline ends. The germline gives CDR1 MNHEY, CDR2 SVGEGT. The CDR3 has 13 amino acids. For the CDR3, the DNA is TGTGCCAGCAGTTACAGGGCAGGTGATGGCTACACCTTC. Its protein is CASSYRAGDGYTF.

On this clonotype itself: A read error is likely, as this CDR3 ends without the conserved phenylalanine or tryptophan. The rearrangement joins TRBV7-2 to TRBJ2-3; TRBD2 matches at 8 bases. The CDR3 covers 16 residues. Unmatched junction bases numbered 9, after V lost 5 bases and J lost 2 bases. The germline V gene encodes CDR1 SGHTA and CDR2 FQGNSA. The CDR3 DNA reads TGTGCCAGCAGCGCCTATAGCGGGGCTAACACAGATACGCAGTATTTA. Residues: CASSAYSGANTDTQYL.

V is TRBV7-2 and J is TRBJ2-3, with 10 bases fitting TRBD2. CDR1 and CDR2 (germline): SGHTA, FQGNSA. Losses at the gene ends were 3 bases for V and 6 bases for J; bases not matched to a gene: 3. This CDR3 is 14 amino acids long. The CDR3 region is CASSFGLAVDTQYF. CDR3 sequence (DNA): TGTGCCAGCAGCTTCGGACTAGCGGTTGATACGCAGTATTTT.

This clonotype is medium-sized within its sample. The chain carries TRBV20-1 and TRBJ2-7; possible D gene TRBD2, 7 bases. The V end was cut by 2 bases, the J end by 3 bases, with 17 bases between. CDR1 and CDR2 from the germline V gene are DFQATT and SNEGSKA (reference sequence). The CDR3 is 15 amino acids. CDR3 coding DNA: TGCAGTGCTAGACTGGAGGGGGGGCCCAACTACGAGCAGTACTTC. Translating gives CSARLEGGPNYEQYF.

This chain connects TRBV6-1 to TRBJ1-6, with no clear D. The CDR3 is made up of 15 amino acids. The V gene's germline CDR1 is MNHNS and CDR2 SASEGT. Trimming took 7 bases from V and 6 from J, leaving 16 bases between them. CDR3 amino acids: CASIFDSWGNSPLHF. The CDR3 region has the DNA TGTGCCAGCATCTTTGACTCATGGGGTAATTCACCCCTCCACTTT.

In this sample, this clonotype turned up a few times. The rearrangement uses TRBV20-1 and TRBJ1-3; maybe TRBD1 (5 bases). The V end lost 0 bases, the J end lost 2 bases, and 11 bases lay between the germline ends. Germline V gene sequence: CDR1 DFQATT, CDR2 SNEGSKA (reference sequence). The CDR3 runs to 15 residues. The CDR3 DNA reads TGCAGTGCTAGAGACCCGGGAGGGGCTGGAAACACCATATATTTT. Translated: CSARDPGGAGNTIYF.

The sample holds a few counts of this clonotype. V gene TRBV5-8 combines with J gene TRBJ2-7; D is unclear. CDR3 length equals 14 residues. Germline loops: CDR1 SGHTS, CDR2 YDEGEE. Trimming removed 0 bases from V and 3 bases from J, with 10 bases in between. As DNA, the CDR3 is TGTGCCAGCAGCTTGGGTCCGGGCCTCTACGAGCAGTACTTC. This encodes CASSLGPGLYEQYF.

V usage is TRBV7-2 and J usage is TRBJ1-2; 8 nucleotides agree with TRBD1. The CDR3 is 17 residues long. Germline values: CDR1 SGHTA, CDR2 FQGNSA. With 4 bases clipped from V and 2 bases from J, the junction kept 12 bases outside the gene matches. The CDR3 loop is CASSSRARQGQNYGYTF. CDR3 coding DNA: TGTGCCAGCAGCTCGCGCGCCCGACAGGGGCAGAACTATGGCTACACCTTC.

The chain employs TRBV20-1 and TRBJ2-1; 9 bases are a match to TRBD2. After removal of 6 bases from V and 7 bases from J, the junction contained 10 bases not matched to a gene. This CDR3 contains 14 residues. CDR1 and CDR2 from the germline V gene are DFQATT and SNEGSKA (reference sequence). The CDR3 bases are TGCAGTGCGGGAACTAGCGGGCGGGGGAATGAGCAGTTCTTC. This sequence encodes CSAGTSGRGNEQFF.

The chain is built from TRBV20-1 and TRBJ2-3; maybe TRBD2 (5 bases). The V gene's germline CDR1 is DFQATT and CDR2 SNEGSKA (reference sequence). CDR3 length: 14 amino acids. With 2 bases removed from V and 0 bases from J, the gap between germline ends came to 9 bases. The CDR3 nucleotides are TGCAGTGCTAGAATACGGGGTAGCACAGATACGCAGTATTTT. This translates into CSARIRGSTDTQYF.

Sample share makes this clonotype medium-sized (0.01 to 0.1%). The gene calls are TRBV6-1 and TRBJ1-6, with 7 bases that match TRBD1. From germline, CDR1 is MNHNS and CDR2 SASEGT. Trimming at V came to 5 bases and at J to 10 bases, leaving 8 bases not matched to a gene. CDR3 length equals 14 residues. The CDR3 is CASSPGQELSPLHF. In DNA, the CDR3 is TGTGCCAGCAGTCCCGGACAGGAATTATCACCCCTCCACTTT.

This clonotype has a handful of counts. The chain joins TRBV20-1 to TRBJ2-4; D remains unclear. Trimming pared 0 bases from V and 13 bases from J, leaving 10 bases between. Per the germline V gene, CDR1 is DFQATT and CDR2 is SNEGSKA (reference sequence). The CDR3 is 11 amino acids. CDR3 DNA sequence: TGCAGTGCTAGAGATCAAGTTTCCCAGTACTTC. Translating it yields CSARDQVSQYF.

J is TRBJ1-1 and V is TRBV5-5, with D uncertain. The CDR3 is 13 amino acids. The ends were cut back, 0 bases at V and 9 bases at J, with 12 bases in the middle. Germline values: CDR1 SGHKS, CDR2 YYEKEE (reference sequence). CDR3 protein: CASSLASREQAFF. In nucleotides, the CDR3 is TGTGCCAGCAGCTTGGCCTCCCGGGAGCAAGCTTTCTTT. Full variable domain (outside the CDR3, taken from reference TRBV5-5 and TRBJ1-1): DAGVTQSPTHLIKTRGQQVTLRCSPISGHKSVSWYQQVLGQGPQFIFQYYEKEERGRGNFPDRFSARQFPNYSSELNVNALLLGDSALYLCASSLASREQAFFGQGTRLTVV.

This clonotype was picked up a small number of times. V and J are TRBV20-1 and TRBJ2-3; 9 bases are shared with TRBD2. Germline CDR1 and CDR2: DFQATT and SNEGSKA (reference sequence). Trimming at V came to 3 bases and at J to 7 bases, leaving 11 bases not matched to a gene. The CDR3 sequence is 15 residues long. For the CDR3, the DNA is TGCAGTGCTAGCGGCTGGGGACTAGCTTTGAATACGCAGTATTTT. It yields the protein CSASGWGLALNTQYF.

This chain joins TRBV10-1 and TRBJ1-2; weak D call: TRBD1 (5 bases). Trimming removed 7 bases at V and 5 bases at J, with 17 bases between. Germline loops: CDR1 WNHNN, CDR2 SYGVQD (reference sequence). The CDR3 runs 14 residues. This CDR3 reads CASIERGLSYGYTF. The DNA for the CDR3 is TGCGCCAGCATTGAAAGGGGTCTTAGTTATGGCTACACCTTC.

V gene TRBV5-8 combines with J gene TRBJ1-2; no firm D call. Germline V gene sequence: CDR1 SGHTS, CDR2 YDEGEE. The V end was cut by 2 bases, the J end by 8 bases, with 22 bases between. The CDR3 contains 16 residues. DNA of the CDR3: TGTGCCAGCAGCTTTCCGTCGCTAAATCTGGTGGGCGGCTACACCTTC. This sequence encodes CASSFPSLNLVGGYTF.

There are a few counts of this clonotype. The genes are TRBV6-1 and TRBJ1-2; perhaps TRBD1 as D (6 bases). The CDR3 is 17 amino acids. The V end was cut by 8 bases, the J end by 4 bases, with 26 bases between. CDR1 MNHNS and CDR2 SASEGT come from the germline V gene. The CDR3 DNA follows: TGTGCCAGCCACAGGCCGGGGGGCAAGGGGGGAGGCTATGGCTACACCTTC. As protein: CASHRPGGKGGGYGYTF.

The chain links TRBV18 to TRBJ1-2; D call uncertain. Germline CDR1 KGHSH, CDR2 LQKENI. The germline V and J ends were trimmed by 1 base and 2 bases, with 8 bases remaining between them. The CDR3 runs to 14 residues. This CDR3 reads CASSPRTGNYGYTF. CDR3 in DNA: TGTGCCAGCTCACCACGGACGGGGAACTATGGCTACACCTTC.

This clonotype came up a few times. The chain couples TRBV6-5 to TRBJ1-2, with D perhaps TRBD1 (5 bases). CDR3 length: 11 residues. Germline V gene sequence: CDR1 MNHEY, CDR2 SVGAGI. The V and J ends lost 4 bases and 8 bases respectively, with 8 bases between them. The CDR3 bases are TGTGCCAGCAGTTGGGGGGGAGGCTACACCTTC. This gives the protein CASSWGGGYTF.

This chain links TRBV7-3 with TRBJ1-2; 8 bases agree with TRBD1. V was clipped by 4 bases and J by 5 bases; unmatched bases: 9. In germline, CDR1 is SGHTA, CDR2 FQGTGA. The CDR3 length is 15 residues. In DNA, the CDR3 is TGTGCCAGCAGCTCTAGACAGGGGAGGGTGTATGGCTACACCTTC. It specifies CASSSRQGRVYGYTF.

Turning to this clonotype: A much more abundant neighbour one base away suggests this may be a read error. The V gene is TRBV7-9, the J gene TRBJ1-2, with no clear D. This CDR3 comprises 12 residues. Germline values: CDR1 SEHNR, CDR2 FQNEAQ (reference sequence). Trimming took 1 base from V and 8 from J, leaving 8 bases between them. CDR3 loop: CASSLDHTGYTF. The CDR3, as DNA: TGTGCCAGCAGCTTAGACCACACAGGCTACACCTTC. The full variable domain, completed using reference TRBV7-9 and TRBJ1-2, is DTGVSQNPRHKITKRGQNVTFRCDPISEHNRLYWYRQTLGQGPEFLTYFQNEAQLEKSRLLSDRFSAERPKGSFSTLEIQRTEQGDSAMYLCASSLDHTGYTFGSGTRLTVV.

For the CDR3, the DNA is TGTGCCAGCAGTTTAACACTAGCGGGGGGCTACAATGAGCAGTTCTTC. Protein sequence: CASSLTLAGGYNEQFF. V usage is TRBV6-5 and J usage is TRBJ2-1; 12 nucleotides agree with TRBD2. V lost 4 bases, J lost 3 bases, and 4 bases stayed unmatched. The CDR3 runs to 16 residues. Germline-derived CDR1 and CDR2 are MNHEY and SVGAGI.

The chain couples TRBV7-9 to TRBJ2-1, with 7 bases lining up with TRBD2. Germline loops: CDR1 SEHNR, CDR2 FQNEAQ (reference sequence). The CDR3 length is 15 residues. The J segment lost 7 bases and the V segment lost 0 bases, leaving 6 bases of the junction unmatched. In DNA, the CDR3 is TGTGCCAGCAGCTTAGCGGGGGGGGTTTGGAATGAGCAGTTCTTC. This codes for CASSLAGGVWNEQFF.

The gene calls are TRBV6-1 and TRBJ2-7; D not resolved. This CDR3 is built from 14 residues. CDR1 is MNHNS, CDR2 SASEGT, per germline. The V gene lost 2 bases and the J gene lost 5 bases, with 13 bases spanning the gap. The CDR3 region is CASSELSYSHEQYF. CDR3 DNA: TGTGCCAGCAGTGAACTCTCCTATAGTCACGAGCAGTACTTC.

This chain links TRBV2 with TRBJ1-2; 8 bases align to TRBD1. The germline V gene has CDR1 SNHLY and CDR2 FYNNEI. The J segment lost 7 bases and the V segment lost 5 bases, leaving 12 bases of the junction unmatched. The CDR3 spans 15 residues. The CDR3 region is CASSPRQGPLSGYTF. CDR3 nucleotides: TGTGCCAGCAGTCCGCGACAGGGGCCTCTGTCTGGCTACACCTTC.

The chain links TRBV5-4 to TRBJ2-7, with D perhaps matching TRBD1 (6 bases). V gave up 3 bases and J gave up 3 bases, with 10 bases separating them. The CDR3 covers 13 residues. Germline-derived CDR1 and CDR2 are SGHNT and YYREEE (reference sequence). CDR3: CASSSSGDYEQYF. The CDR3 DNA is TGTGCCAGCAGCTCCTCAGGGGACTACGAGCAGTACTTC.

This clonotype turned up a few times. The chain combines TRBV18 with TRBJ2-5; 9 bases line up with TRBD1. CDR3 size: 16 residues. The V segment lost 6 bases and the J segment 3 bases; nucleotides outside the gene matches: 11. CDR1 and CDR2 from the germline V gene are KGHSH and LQKENI. CDR3 coding DNA: TGTGCCAGCTCCACACGTTCCGGGACAGGGAAAGAGACCCAGTACTTC. This sequence encodes CASSTRSGTGKETQYF.

The chain couples TRBV20-1 to TRBJ2-1; a possible D gene is TRBD2 (5 bases). This CDR3 has 16 amino acids. Germline CDR1 is DFQATT and CDR2 is SNEGSKA (reference sequence). Deletions cut 3 bases from V and 0 bases from J, with 15 bases between. CDR3 residues: CSASPDYLSSYNEQFF. CDR3 nucleotide sequence: TGCAGTGCTAGTCCTGACTACCTAAGCTCCTACAATGAGCAGTTCTTC.

The J gene is TRBJ1-1, the V gene TRBV7-2; 7 bases map to TRBD1. Germline CDR1 reads SGHTA; CDR2 reads FQGNSA. This CDR3 contains 14 residues. V was pared by 5 bases and J by 7 bases, with 10 bases of the junction left unmatched. For the CDR3, the DNA is TGTGCCAGCAGCCCCTCCTTCCGGGACAGTGAAGCTTTCTTT. Protein: CASSPSFRDSEAFF. Looking up the rest from reference TRBV7-2 and TRBJ1-1 gives the full variable domain: GAGVSQSPSNKVTEKGKDVELRCDPISGHTALYWYRQSLGQGLEFLIYFQGNSAPDKSGLPSDRFSAERTGGSVSTLTIQRTQQEDSAVYLCASSPSFRDSEAFFGQGTRLTVV.

The chain is built from TRBV20-1 and TRBJ2-7; the match to TRBD2 covers 9 bases. Per germline, CDR1 DFQATT and CDR2 SNEGSKA (reference sequence). The CDR3 has 17 amino acids. Trimming at V came to 0 bases and at J to 3 bases, leaving 12 bases not matched to a gene. The CDR3 DNA reads TGCAGTGCTAGAGATTGGTCTAAGCGGGGGGCCCTCTACGAGCAGTACTTC. Translation gives CSARDWSKRGALYEQYF.